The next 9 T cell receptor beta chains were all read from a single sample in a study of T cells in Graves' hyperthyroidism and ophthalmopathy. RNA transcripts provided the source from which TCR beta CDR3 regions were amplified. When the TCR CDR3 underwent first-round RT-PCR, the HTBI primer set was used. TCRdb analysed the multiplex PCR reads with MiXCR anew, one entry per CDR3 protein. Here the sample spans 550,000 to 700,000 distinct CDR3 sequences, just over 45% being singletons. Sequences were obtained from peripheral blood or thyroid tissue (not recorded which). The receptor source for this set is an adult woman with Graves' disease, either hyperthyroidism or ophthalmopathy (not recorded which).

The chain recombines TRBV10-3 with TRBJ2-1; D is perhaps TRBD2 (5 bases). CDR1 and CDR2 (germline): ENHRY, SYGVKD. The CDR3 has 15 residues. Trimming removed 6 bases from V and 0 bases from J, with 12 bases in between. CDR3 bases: TGTGCCATCAGCCGTAGCGAGAGCTCCTACAATGAGCAGTTCTTC. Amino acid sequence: CAISRSESSYNEQFF.

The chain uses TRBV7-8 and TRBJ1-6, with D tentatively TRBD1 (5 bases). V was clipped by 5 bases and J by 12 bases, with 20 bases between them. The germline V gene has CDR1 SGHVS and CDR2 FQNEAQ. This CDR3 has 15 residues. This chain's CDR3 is CASSPSVGRDVPLHF. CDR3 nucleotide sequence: TGTGCCAGCAGCCCGTCAGTCGGCAGGGACGTACCCCTCCACTTT.

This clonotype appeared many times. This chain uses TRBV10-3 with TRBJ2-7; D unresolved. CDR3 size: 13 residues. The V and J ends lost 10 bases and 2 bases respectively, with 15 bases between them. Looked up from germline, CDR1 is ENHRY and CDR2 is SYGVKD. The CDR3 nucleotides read TGTGCCACCCGCCCGAGCGAGGCCTACGAGCAGTACTTC. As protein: CATRPSEAYEQYF.

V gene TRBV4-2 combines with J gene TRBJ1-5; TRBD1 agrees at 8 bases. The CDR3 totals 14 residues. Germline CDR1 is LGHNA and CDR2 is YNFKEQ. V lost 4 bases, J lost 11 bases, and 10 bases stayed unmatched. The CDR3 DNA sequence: TGTGCCAGCAGCCCGCAGGGGGCCGGGGAGACCCAGCATTTT. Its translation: CASSPQGAGETQHF.

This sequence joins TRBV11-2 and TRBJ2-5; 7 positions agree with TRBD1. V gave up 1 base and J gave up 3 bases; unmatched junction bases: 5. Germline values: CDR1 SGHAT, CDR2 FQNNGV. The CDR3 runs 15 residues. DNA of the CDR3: TGTGCCAGCAGCTTAGGGCCCGGGACAGAAGAGACCCAGTACTTC. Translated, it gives CASSLGPGTEETQYF.

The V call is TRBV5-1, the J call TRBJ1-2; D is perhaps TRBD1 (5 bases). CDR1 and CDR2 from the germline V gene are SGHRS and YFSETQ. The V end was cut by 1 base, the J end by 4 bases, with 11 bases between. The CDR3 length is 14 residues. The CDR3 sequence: CASSLSSTVYGYTF. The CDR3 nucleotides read TGCGCCAGCAGCTTGTCGTCGACAGTCTATGGCTACACCTTC.

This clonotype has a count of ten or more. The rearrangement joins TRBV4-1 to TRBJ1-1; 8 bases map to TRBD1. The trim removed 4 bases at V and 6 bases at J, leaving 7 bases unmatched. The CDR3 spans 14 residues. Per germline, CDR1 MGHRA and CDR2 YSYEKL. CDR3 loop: CASSLTGGIAEAFF. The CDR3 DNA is TGCGCCAGCAGCCTTACAGGGGGTATCGCTGAAGCTTTCTTT.

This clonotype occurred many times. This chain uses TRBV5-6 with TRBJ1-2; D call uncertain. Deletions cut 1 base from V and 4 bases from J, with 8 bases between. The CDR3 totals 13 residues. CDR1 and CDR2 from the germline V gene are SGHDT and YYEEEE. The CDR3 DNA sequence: TGTGCCAGCAGCTTGCCGAGAATCTATGGCTACACCTTC. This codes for CASSLPRIYGYTF.

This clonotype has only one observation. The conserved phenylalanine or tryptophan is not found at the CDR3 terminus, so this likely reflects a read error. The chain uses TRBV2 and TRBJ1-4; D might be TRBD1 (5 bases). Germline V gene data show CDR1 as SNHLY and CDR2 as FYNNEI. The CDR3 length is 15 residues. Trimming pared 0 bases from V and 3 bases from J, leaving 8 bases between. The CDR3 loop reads CASSEAGGSNEKLFS. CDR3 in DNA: TGTGCCAGCAGTGAAGCGGGGGGGTCTAATGAAAAACTGTTTTCT.